This TCR beta chain was sequenced during a study of identical twins. Study observations and caveats: Out-of-frame TCR alpha sharing observed in monozygotic twins exceeded model estimates. Insertions were fewer in abundant cord blood beta clonotypes, whereas memory repertoires showed none of this pattern. Out-of-frame alpha sequences that twins shared showed excess low generation probability.

Unique molecular identifiers were present on cDNA, and template switching added a universal primer site. TCRdb re-analysed the 5' RACE reads in MiXCR, keeping a single row per CDR3 protein. The data contain under 300,000 distinct CDR3 sequences, approximately 12% of them singletons. V was clipped by 3 bases and J by 6 bases, with 15 bases between them. In germline, CDR1 is MGHRA, CDR2 YSYEKL. The CDR3 has 15 amino acids. This clonotype was seen a single time. The antigen remains undetermined. Separately, the same data were catalogued under a study of yellow fever vaccine responses in identical twins.

Sequencing was done on a sample of memory (CD45RO+) T cells sorted from blood. This clonotype originated in a woman aged 18-29 years in good health. The V gene is TRBV4-1, the J gene TRBJ2-1; D ambiguous. CDR3 protein: CASSHDQPPTNEQFF. Here the CDR3 DNA reads TGCGCCAGCAGCCACGACCAACCCCCCACCAATGAGCAGTTCTTC.